What follows are 8 T cell receptor beta chains derived from one specimen sequenced in a study of long-term antiretroviral therapy in people with HIV. Version v3.0 of the immunoSEQ assay ran at survey level. Repertoires were generated with immunoSEQ multiplex PCR, while TCRdb's copy carries only in-frame clones and drops some. Here the sample spans around 17,000 clones, 80% to 90% being singletons. The source was unsorted PBMCs, collected 0.1 years after starting antiretroviral therapy. These receptors were obtained from a man aged 18 to 35 with HIV.

The chain combines TRBV5-4 with TRBJ2-1; 9 bases are shared with TRBD1. The length of the CDR3 is 13 residues. V shed 4 bases and J 9 bases; nucleotides not matched to a gene: 5. The germline CDR1 and CDR2 sequences are SGHNT and YYREEE (reference sequence). DNA of the CDR3: TGTGCCAGCAGCCCGGGACAGGGTTTTGAGCAGTTCTTC. This codes for CASSPGQGFEQFF. The full variable domain, rest sourced from reference TRBV5-4 and TRBJ2-1, is ETGVTQSPTHLIKTRGQQVTLRCSSQSGHNTVSWYQQALGQGPQFIFQYYREEENGRGNFPPRFSGLQFPNYSSELNVNALELDDSALYLCASSPGQGFEQFFGPGTRLTVL.

The V and J genes are TRBV19 and TRBJ1-5, with D perhaps matching TRBD1 (6 bases). The CDR3 loop spans 15 amino acids. Germline CDR1 is LNHDA and CDR2 is SQIVND (reference sequence). The ends were cut back, 5 bases at V and 3 bases at J, with 14 bases in the middle. CDR3: CASSGTGFHNQPQHF. For the CDR3, the DNA is TGTGCCAGTAGTGGAACAGGGTTCCACAATCAGCCCCAGCATTTT.

The chain joins TRBV19 to TRBJ2-1; 10 nucleotides match TRBD2. From germline, CDR1 is LNHDA and CDR2 SQIVND (reference sequence). The CDR3 has 16 residues. V shed 5 bases and J 4 bases; nucleotides not matched to a gene: 8. Here the CDR3 reads CASSSQLAGKYNEQFF. The CDR3 nucleotides read TGTGCCAGTAGTTCCCAACTAGCGGGAAAATACAATGAGCAGTTCTTC. The full variable domain, with the rest looked up from reference TRBV19 and TRBJ2-1, is DGGITQSPKYLFRKEGQNVTLSCEQNLNHDAMYWYRQDPGQGLRLIYYSQIVNDFQKGDIAEGYSVSREKKESFPLTVTSAQKNPTAFYLCASSSQLAGKYNEQFFGPGTRLTVL.

The V and J genes are TRBV19 and TRBJ1-3, with 9 bases lining up with TRBD1. The germline CDR1 and CDR2 sequences are LNHDA and SQIVND (reference sequence). The V and J ends lost 5 bases and 4 bases, in that order; junction bases with no gene match: 6. The CDR3 spans 15 residues. The CDR3, as DNA: TGTGCCAGTAGTTTCCGGGACAGGGTAGGAAACACCATATATTTT. Its protein product is CASSFRDRVGNTIYF.

Here the CDR3 reads CAISDRGQGAETQYF. Written as DNA, the CDR3 is TGTGCCATCAGTGATAGGGGACAGGGGGCAGAGACCCAGTACTTC. This chain uses TRBV10-3 with TRBJ2-5; 12 bases fit TRBD1. Germline V lookup: CDR1 ENHRY, CDR2 SYGVKD. CDR3 size: 15 residues. Trimming took 3 bases from V and 4 from J; bases not matched to a gene: 3.

This clone was picked up one time. The V gene is TRBV7-3, the J gene TRBJ2-1; D gene unclear. Germline lookup yields CDR1 SGHTA and CDR2 FQGTGA. V shed 5 bases and J shed 0 bases, with 17 bases lying between them. CDR3 length: 17 amino acids. The CDR3 loop is CASSHTLGMNSYNEQFF. The DNA for the CDR3 is TGTGCCAGCAGCCACACTCTTGGAATGAACTCCTACAATGAGCAGTTCTTC.

V is TRBV27 and J is TRBJ2-5; 8 bases agree with TRBD1. V dropped 4 bases and J dropped 3; count of bases not matched to a gene: 7. The CDR3 runs to 15 residues. The germline gives CDR1 MNHEY, CDR2 SMNVEV (reference sequence). CDR3 amino acids: CASSYYQGAEETQYF. As DNA, the CDR3 is TGTGCCAGCAGTTACTACCAGGGGGCTGAAGAGACCCAGTACTTC.

This clone has a handful of counts. The genes are TRBV4-1 and TRBJ2-5; 8 bases fit TRBD2. The CDR3 loop spans 18 amino acids. V lost 1 base to trimming and J lost 5 bases; unmatched junction nucleotides: 15. CDR1 is MGHRA and CDR2 is YSYEKL in the germline V gene. The CDR3 DNA sequence: TGCGCCAGCAGCCAAGGGTACAGGCGGGGGGAACTAAGCGAGACCCAGTACTTC. It is translated as CASSQGYRRGELSETQYF.